One and the same sample provided the 30 T cell receptor beta chains below, sequenced in a study of response to subunit inactivated influenza vaccine. TCRdb re-called the RT-PCR reads through MiXCR, storing one row per CDR3 protein. The table has hundreds of thousands of distinct CDR3 sequences, 15% to 17% seen once; the top ten hold around a tenth. The sample consisted of PBMCs from blood, taken 12 days after vaccination. The receptor source for this set is a man aged 45-65 years who received an inactivated influenza vaccine.

This clonotype turned up a few times. The rearrangement links TRBV6-5 to TRBJ2-3; 12 nucleotides align to TRBD2. The CDR3 has 17 amino acids. The V segment lost 0 bases and the J segment 7 bases; nucleotides outside the gene matches: 8. Germline V gene data show CDR1 as MNHEY and CDR2 as SVGAGI. In DNA form, the CDR3 reads TGTGCCAGCAGTTACTCCCTGGCTAGCGGGAGGGGGTATACGCAGTATTTT. Translation gives CASSYSLASGRGYTQYF.

This rearrangement joins TRBV6-1 to TRBJ1-1; D is possibly TRBD1 (6 bases). Germline V gives CDR1 MNHNS, CDR2 SASEGT. Trimming pared 10 bases from V and 0 bases from J, leaving 12 bases between. The CDR3 extends over 13 amino acids. This chain's CDR3 is CATWGHMNTEAFF. The CDR3 coding sequence is TGTGCCACGTGGGGGCATATGAACACTGAAGCTTTCTTT.

This clonotype was counted a few times. The chain uses TRBV11-1 and TRBJ2-1; 13 nucleotides line up with TRBD2. The germline V gene has CDR1 SGHAT and CDR2 FQDESV (reference sequence). There are 19 residues in the CDR3. J was trimmed by 3 bases and V by 3 bases; bases with no gene match: 11. For the CDR3, the DNA is TGTGCCAGCAGCTTCCAGAACCTCAGGACTAGCGGGAGCTACAATGAGCAGTTCTTC. It codes for CASSFQNLRTSGSYNEQFF.

This clonotype showed up just a few times. V gene TRBV28 combines with J gene TRBJ2-7; 8 positions agree with TRBD2. Germline CDR1 MDHEN, CDR2 SYDVKM. This CDR3 is 14 amino acids long. J was trimmed by 2 bases and V by 4 bases; bases with no gene match: 4. Here the CDR3 reads CASSSGGDPYEQYF. CDR3 DNA: TGTGCCAGCAGTTCCGGGGGGGACCCCTACGAGCAGTACTTC.

The chain employs TRBV15 and TRBJ2-1, with D possibly called TRBD1 or TRBD2 (5 bases each). Per germline, CDR1 LNHNV and CDR2 YYDKDF (reference sequence). The CDR3 is made up of 17 amino acids. Trimming removed 3 bases from V and 0 bases from J, with 15 bases in between. CDR3 DNA sequence: TGTGCCACCAGCAGGTTTGAGGGACCGAGCTCCTACAATGAGCAGTTCTTC. Translated, it gives CATSRFEGPSSYNEQFF.

This chain links TRBV27 with TRBJ2-1; D uncertain. V was trimmed by 5 bases and J by 0 bases, leaving 14 bases between them. Germline CDR1 and CDR2: MNHEY and SMNVEV (reference sequence). The CDR3 sequence is 16 residues long. The CDR3 here is CASSREGGRSYNEQFF. Written as DNA, the CDR3 is TGTGCCAGCAGTCGCGAAGGTGGGCGCTCCTACAATGAGCAGTTCTTC.

Only a few counts were recorded for this clonotype. V usage is TRBV27 and J usage is TRBJ2-5; possibly TRBD2 for D (6 bases). The germline gives CDR1 MNHEY, CDR2 SMNVEV (reference sequence). The V and J ends lost 4 bases and 7 bases respectively, with 31 bases between them. This CDR3 has 19 residues. CDR3 DNA: TGTGCCAGCAGTTCAGGACTTACGGCTGGACGGACTAAGAGTTGGACCCAGTACTTC. It translates to CASSSGLTAGRTKSWTQYF.

This clonotype was recorded a few times. The chain is built from TRBV27 and TRBJ1-5; unclear D gene. With 2 bases removed from V and 3 bases from J, the gap between germline ends came to 14 bases. The CDR3 extends over 16 amino acids. The germline CDR1 and CDR2 sequences are MNHEY and SMNVEV (reference sequence). CDR3 nucleotides: TGTGCCAGCAGTTTAACCCCTGGCACGCTCAATCAGCCCCAGCATTTT. Residues: CASSLTPGTLNQPQHF.

This clonotype has just a few counts. The chain uses TRBV6-1 and TRBJ2-7; 8 bases are shared with TRBD2. Per germline, CDR1 MNHNS and CDR2 SASEGT. This CDR3 is 16 amino acids long. Trimming removed 5 bases from V and 4 bases from J; junction bases left unmatched: 13. The CDR3 DNA is TGTGCCAGCAGTACCCCAGGACTAGCCGCCCCATACGAGCAGTACTTC. The encoded protein is CASSTPGLAAPYEQYF.

This clonotype appeared a few times. The gene calls are TRBV7-2 and TRBJ1-1, with D tentatively TRBD1 (5 bases). Trimming cost V 4 bases and J 11 bases, with 17 bases left between them. The CDR3 is 13 residues long. CDR1 is SGHTA, CDR2 FQGNSA, per germline. The CDR3, as DNA: TGTGCCAGCAGCTCCAGGGTTAACGGTGAGGCTTTCTTT. This translates into CASSSRVNGEAFF.

There are a few counts of this clonotype. The CDR3 protein is CASSYPTGGTFNEQFF. For the CDR3, the DNA is TGTGCCAGCAGTTACCCGACAGGGGGAACCTTCAATGAGCAGTTCTTC. The chain carries TRBV6-2 or TRBV6-3 and TRBJ2-1, with 9 bases matching TRBD1. Germline trimming cut 2 bases from V and 6 bases from J; bases unmatched to any gene: 8. This CDR3 has 16 residues. The germline V gene encodes CDR1 MNHEY and CDR2 SVGEGT.

This clonotype was found a few times. This chain connects TRBV3-1 to TRBJ2-3, with D tentatively TRBD1 (5 bases). The germline V gene encodes CDR1 LGHDT and CDR2 YNNKEL (reference sequence). CDR3 length: 15 residues. With 7 bases removed from V and 7 bases from J, the gap between germline ends came to 21 bases. CDR3 DNA: TGTGCCAGCACCTTACGTCAGGGTTCGATGAATACGCAGTATTTT. Residues: CASTLRQGSMNTQYF.

This clonotype was picked up a small number of times. The J gene is TRBJ2-2, the V gene TRBV3-1; D is perhaps TRBD2 (5 bases). Germline loops: CDR1 LGHDT, CDR2 YNNKEL (reference sequence). The CDR3 runs to 16 residues. Trimming removed 2 bases at V and 6 bases at J, with 16 bases between. The CDR3 DNA is TGTGCCAGCAGCCAACGCGAAACCCTGAGGGCCGGGGAGCTGTTTTTT. Its translation is CASSQRETLRAGELFF. Together with reference TRBV3-1 and TRBJ2-2, the CDR3 gives the full variable domain: DTAVSQTPKYLVTQMGNDKSIKCEQNLGHDTMYWYKQDSKKFLKIMFSYNNKELIINETVPNRFSPKSPDKAHLNLHINSLELGDSAVYFCASSQRETLRAGELFFGEGSRLTVL.

A few counts support this clonotype. V usage is TRBV20-1 and J usage is TRBJ2-4; possible D gene TRBD2, 6 bases. Trimming took 3 bases from V and 5 from J, leaving 11 bases between them. This CDR3 spans 13 amino acids. CDR1 DFQATT and CDR2 SNEGSKA come from the germline V gene (reference sequence). CDR3 residues: CSASRGFENIQYF. DNA for the CDR3: TGCAGTGCTAGTCGGGGGTTTGAAAACATTCAGTACTTC.

This chain joins TRBV6-1 and TRBJ1-1; unclear D gene. The V gene lost 4 bases and the J gene lost 1 base, with 7 bases spanning the gap. Germline V lookup: CDR1 MNHNS, CDR2 SASEGT. The CDR3 contains 13 residues. The CDR3 loop reads CASSVPTNTEAFF. The CDR3, as DNA: TGTGCCAGCAGTGTCCCGACGAACACTGAAGCTTTCTTT.

Only a few counts were recorded for this clonotype. This chain connects TRBV20-1 to TRBJ2-5; tentatively, D is TRBD2 (6 bases). CDR3 length: 14 amino acids. Per germline, CDR1 DFQATT and CDR2 SNEGSKA (reference sequence). Trimming stripped 5 bases from V and 1 base from J, with 14 bases between. CDR3 DNA sequence: TGCAGTGCTCGGGGGTCAGGGTCCCAAGAGACCCAGTACTTC. Translated, it gives CSARGSGSQETQYF.

This clonotype showed up just a few times. The V gene is TRBV3-1, the J gene TRBJ2-2, with unresolved D. This CDR3 contains 16 residues. V lost 4 bases and J 4 bases, leaving 16 bases between the germline ends. Per germline, CDR1 LGHDT and CDR2 YNNKEL (reference sequence). The CDR3 here is CASSPSPRIRTGELFF. CDR3 coding DNA: TGTGCCAGCAGCCCCAGCCCCAGGATTCGCACCGGGGAGCTGTTTTTT.

The CDR3 reads CASSLIGSAPGNEQFF. The CDR3 coding sequence is TGTGCCAGCAGCTTAATCGGGAGTGCCCCGGGCAATGAGCAGTTCTTC. The chain is built from TRBV7-3 and TRBJ2-1; maybe TRBD2 (6 bases). Trimming removed 1 base at V and 6 bases at J, with 16 bases between. The CDR3 has 16 amino acids. The germline gives CDR1 SGHTA, CDR2 FQGTGA.

This chain connects TRBV5-6 to TRBJ1-5, with D perhaps matching TRBD1 (6 bases). Germline V gives CDR1 SGHDT, CDR2 YYEEEE. The CDR3 is 14 amino acids. V gave up 3 bases and J gave up 3 bases, with 10 bases separating them. CDR3 coding DNA: TGTGCCAGCAGCTCCCACAGGGTCAATCAGCCCCAGCATTTT. This encodes CASSSHRVNQPQHF.

This clonotype has more than one count but fewer than ten. The chain joins TRBV7-9 to TRBJ2-1; D gene uncertain. Germline CDR1 SEHNR, CDR2 FQNEAQ (reference sequence). Trimming cost V 3 bases and J 4 bases, with 13 bases left between them. There are 15 residues in the CDR3. This chain's CDR3 is CASSLPLGRYNEQFF. The CDR3 bases are TGTGCCAGCAGCTTGCCTTTAGGACGGTACAATGAGCAGTTCTTC.

The rearrangement links TRBV20-1 to TRBJ2-7, with 11 bases lining up with TRBD2. V lost 1 base to trimming and J lost 7 bases; unmatched junction nucleotides: 12. The CDR3 covers 16 residues. CDR1 and CDR2 from the germline V gene are DFQATT and SNEGSKA (reference sequence). CDR3 sequence (DNA): TGCAGTGCTAGAGTTGGTAGCGGGAGGGCCTCCCGGGAGCAGTACTTC. Protein: CSARVGSGRASREQYF.

This clonotype was seen many times. V usage is TRBV5-1 and J usage is TRBJ2-1; D not resolved. V was cut by 0 bases and J by 10 bases, with 14 bases left in between. Germline V CDR1 and CDR2: SGHRS, YFSETQ. CDR3 size: 14 residues. The CDR3 nucleotides read TGCGCCAGCAGCTTGGAAGGGCATGGAATCGAGCAGTTCTTC. Protein: CASSLEGHGIEQFF.

The rearrangement uses TRBV9 and TRBJ2-2, with a possible D match to TRBD2 (6 bases). V dropped 1 base and J dropped 0 bases, with 7 bases sitting between them. This CDR3 is built from 15 residues. Germline CDR1 SGDLS, CDR2 YYNGEE. The CDR3 loop reads CASSVLASNTGELFF. For the CDR3, the DNA is TGTGCCAGCAGCGTACTAGCGTCGAACACCGGGGAGCTGTTTTTT.

This clonotype was seen a handful of times. V usage is TRBV11-2 and J usage is TRBJ2-4; D gene unclear. Germline V lookup: CDR1 SGHAT, CDR2 FQNNGV. Trimming removed 6 bases from V and 0 bases from J, with 12 bases in between. This CDR3 contains 15 residues. CDR3 in amino acids: CASRKQGLAKNIQYF. For the CDR3, the DNA is TGTGCCAGCAGAAAACAAGGGTTAGCCAAAAACATTCAGTACTTC.

This clonotype was observed a handful of times. This chain joins TRBV11-2 and TRBJ2-3, with 8 bases fitting TRBD1. V shed 2 bases and J 6 bases; nucleotides not matched to a gene: 7. CDR3 length equals 15 residues. Germline V gene data show CDR1 as SGHAT and CDR2 as FQNNGV. As DNA, the CDR3 is TGTGCCAGCAGCTTATCAGGGGGCCAGGTGGATACGCAGTATTTT. It yields the protein CASSLSGGQVDTQYF.

This clonotype was recorded once. The genes are TRBV2 and TRBJ2-7, with 8 nucleotides matching TRBD2. V shed 6 bases and J 5 bases; nucleotides not matched to a gene: 9. In germline, CDR1 is SNHLY, CDR2 FYNNEI. The CDR3 length is 14 residues. The CDR3: CASRETGGVDEQYF. In nucleotides, the CDR3 is TGTGCCAGCAGAGAGACCGGGGGGGTGGACGAGCAGTACTTC.

This clonotype was observed a handful of times. The genes are TRBV20-1 and TRBJ2-1; D may be TRBD2 (6 bases). The CDR3 consists of 14 residues. Germline-derived CDR1 and CDR2 are DFQATT and SNEGSKA (reference sequence). V was cut by 5 bases and J by 0 bases, with 11 bases left in between. CDR3 residues: CSAPRESSYNEQFF. The DNA for the CDR3 is TGCAGTGCTCCCCGGGAGAGCTCCTACAATGAGCAGTTCTTC.

The V call is TRBV7-6, the J call TRBJ2-5; a possible D gene is TRBD2 (5 bases). The CDR3 sequence is 13 residues long. CDR1 and CDR2 (germline): SGHVS, FNYEAQ. The germline V and J ends were trimmed by 4 bases and 5 bases, with 11 bases remaining between them. In nucleotides, the CDR3 is TGTGCCAGCAGCTCTATACGGAGGGAGACCCAGTACTTC. It codes for CASSSIRRETQYF.

This sequence joins TRBV5-6 and TRBJ2-7; tentatively, D is TRBD1 (6 bases). This CDR3 is 14 amino acids long. The V and J ends lost 4 bases and 2 bases respectively, with 13 bases between them. CDR1 and CDR2 from the germline V gene are SGHDT and YYEEEE. The DNA for the CDR3 is TGTGCCAGCAGCAGAGTGGACAGCACCTACGAGCAGTACTTC. It encodes CASSRVDSTYEQYF.

The table lists this clonotype with a few counts. The V and J genes are TRBV5-1 and TRBJ2-7; D might be TRBD2 (5 bases). The CDR3 spans 13 residues. Per germline, CDR1 SGHRS and CDR2 YFSETQ. With 2 bases removed from V and 3 bases from J, the gap between germline ends came to 9 bases. The CDR3 nucleotides are TGCGCCAGCAGCTTTGGGGAGTTCTACGAGCAGTACTTC. It encodes CASSFGEFYEQYF.